A selection of T cell receptor beta chains follows, all from one sample in a study of CD8 T cells in Susac syndrome. TCRdb independently ran MiXCR on the immunoSEQ multiplex PCR reads; one entry per CDR3 protein. The sample includes more than 200,000 distinct CDR3 sequences, roughly 93% of them seen just once. The sequenced material came from CD4+ T cells from PBMCs. These TCRs come from a human donor with Susac syndrome. Both conserved end residues are part of each CDR3. Each record gives: CDR3 protein, CDR3 DNA, J gene, V gene, D gene, clone size. D genes are given only for firm matches. Clone size, where shown, is once, few, many, or a class for clones that have expanded.

CDR3aa: CASSLLGDRDSPLHF; CDR3nt: TGTGCCAGCAGCTTACTCGGGGACAGGGATTCACCCCTCCACTTT; j_gene: TRBJ1-6; v_gene: TRBV7-3; d_gene: TRBD1; abundance: NA
CDR3aa: CASTLIGGAGQETQYF; CDR3nt: TGTGCCAGCACCCTCATCGGGGGGGCAGGTCAAGAGACCCAGTACTTC; j_gene: TRBJ2-5; v_gene: TRBV27; d_gene: TRBD2; abundance: NA
CDR3aa: CSVRPGTGANTGELFF; CDR3nt: TGCAGCGTCCGACCCGGGACAGGGGCGAACACCGGGGAGCTGTTTTTT; j_gene: TRBJ2-2; v_gene: TRBV29-1; d_gene: TRBD1; abundance: NA
CDR3aa: CASSYSGQQNSPLHF; CDR3nt: TGTGCCAGCAGTTACTCTGGACAGCAAAATTCACCCCTCCACTTT; j_gene: TRBJ1-6; v_gene: TRBV6-5; d_gene: NA; abundance: once
CDR3aa: CASSIDRGQVTFF; CDR3nt: TGTGCCAGTAGTATAGATCGGGGACAGGTAACTTTCTTC; j_gene: TRBJ1-2; v_gene: TRBV19; d_gene: TRBD1; abundance: NA
CDR3aa: CASSRPGQGQSYTF; CDR3nt: TGTGCCAGCAGCCGACCGGGACAGGGTCAAAGCTACACCTTC; j_gene: TRBJ1-2; v_gene: TRBV4-2; d_gene: TRBD1; abundance: NA
CDR3aa: CASRRDIAGNTIYF; CDR3nt: TGTGCCAGCCGCCGGGACATCGCTGGAAACACCATATATTTT; j_gene: TRBJ1-3; v_gene: TRBV6-2/TRBV6-3; d_gene: NA; abundance: NA
CDR3aa: CASSEAGTGVGGYTF; CDR3nt: TGTGCCAGCAGCGAGGCCGGGACAGGGGTCGGTGGCTACACCTTC; j_gene: TRBJ1-2; v_gene: TRBV9; d_gene: TRBD1; abundance: NA
CDR3aa: CAGEVRGQGKDEQYF; CDR3nt: TGTGCCGGTGAGGTACGAGGACAGGGCAAGGACGAGCAGTACTTC; j_gene: TRBJ2-7; v_gene: TRBV30; d_gene: TRBD1; abundance: NA
CDR3aa: CASSLPRIYGYTF; CDR3nt: TGTGCCAGCAGTTTACCAAGGATCTATGGCTACACCTTC; j_gene: TRBJ1-2; v_gene: TRBV12-3/TRBV12-4; d_gene: NA; abundance: NA
CDR3aa: CAWSRDRGLPYNEQFF; CDR3nt: TGTGCCTGGAGCCGGGACAGGGGGCTCCCCTACAATGAGCAGTTCTTC; j_gene: TRBJ2-1; v_gene: TRBV30; d_gene: TRBD1; abundance: NA
CDR3aa: CASGQRGGRTEAFF; CDR3nt: TGTGCCAGCGGACAGAGGGGCGGGAGGACTGAAGCTTTCTTT; j_gene: TRBJ1-1; v_gene: TRBV11-2; d_gene: NA; abundance: NA
CDR3aa: CAWSVVAGVGANEQFF; CDR3nt: TGTGCCTGGAGTGTGGTCGCAGGGGTAGGAGCGAATGAGCAGTTCTTC; j_gene: TRBJ2-1; v_gene: TRBV30; d_gene: NA; abundance: NA
CDR3aa: CASSPAGTGRRGQPQHF; CDR3nt: TGTGCCAGCAGCCCGGCGGGGACAGGGAGAAGAGGTCAGCCCCAGCATTTT; j_gene: TRBJ1-5; v_gene: TRBV28; d_gene: TRBD1; abundance: once
CDR3aa: CASSLSDIPGLEQFF; CDR3nt: TGTGCCAGCAGCTTATCCGACATTCCGGGACTAGAGCAGTTCTTC; j_gene: TRBJ2-1; v_gene: TRBV7-3; d_gene: TRBD2; abundance: NA
CDR3aa: CASSQGTLSYEQYF; CDR3nt: TGTGCCAGCAGCCAGGGGACGTTATCCTACGAGCAGTACTTC; j_gene: TRBJ2-7; v_gene: TRBV3-1; d_gene: NA; abundance: NA
CDR3aa: CSASDPPGGNSPLHF; CDR3nt: TGCAGTGCTAGTGACCCGCCCGGAGGGAATTCACCCCTCCACTTT; j_gene: TRBJ1-6; v_gene: TRBV20-1; d_gene: NA; abundance: NA
CDR3aa: CSARVGLAGGQGEQFF; CDR3nt: TGCAGTGCTAGAGTAGGACTAGCGGGGGGGCAGGGTGAGCAGTTCTTC; j_gene: TRBJ2-1; v_gene: TRBV20-1; d_gene: TRBD2; abundance: NA
CDR3aa: CASSGTSGGEQYF; CDR3nt: TGTGCCAGTAGTGGGACTAGCGGTGGCGAGCAGTACTTC; j_gene: TRBJ2-7; v_gene: TRBV19; d_gene: TRBD2; abundance: NA
CDR3aa: CASSPQEGTNEQYF; CDR3nt: TGCGCCAGCAGCCCCCAGGAGGGGACAAACGAGCAGTACTTC; j_gene: TRBJ2-7; v_gene: TRBV5-1; d_gene: NA; abundance: few
CDR3aa: CASSFRSGNYGYTF; CDR3nt: TGTGCCAGCAGCTTTCGCTCAGGGAACTATGGCTACACCTTC; j_gene: TRBJ1-2; v_gene: TRBV13; d_gene: NA; abundance: NA
CDR3aa: CASSESHSGTQYF; CDR3nt: TGCGCCAGCAGTGAGTCACATTCGGGGACCCAGTACTTC; j_gene: TRBJ2-5; v_gene: TRBV10-1; d_gene: NA; abundance: NA
CDR3aa: CASSLSKGSGALGPGELFF; CDR3nt: TGTGCCAGCAGTTTATCGAAGGGGTCGGGGGCCCTCGGGCCGGGGGAGCTGTTTTTT; j_gene: TRBJ2-2; v_gene: TRBV27; d_gene: NA; abundance: NA
CDR3aa: CASSFYQGEAFF; CDR3nt: TGTGCCAGCAGCTTTTATCAGGGCGAAGCTTTCTTT; j_gene: TRBJ1-1; v_gene: TRBV7-9; d_gene: NA; abundance: NA
CDR3aa: CASSHRDTSSYNEQFF; CDR3nt: TGTGCCAGCAGCCATCGTGACACGAGCTCCTACAATGAGCAGTTCTTC; j_gene: TRBJ2-1; v_gene: TRBV3-1; d_gene: NA; abundance: NA
CDR3aa: CASSLDPGRAATF; CDR3nt: TGTGCCAGCAGCTTAGACCCTGGGAGGGCAGCCACCTTC; j_gene: TRBJ1-2; v_gene: TRBV7-2; d_gene: NA; abundance: NA
CDR3aa: CASSERPVRGGKETQYF; CDR3nt: TGTGCCAGCAGTGAACGGCCGGTGAGGGGGGGGAAAGAGACCCAGTACTTC; j_gene: TRBJ2-5; v_gene: TRBV6-1; d_gene: NA; abundance: NA
CDR3aa: CASSLGGTGNTIYF; CDR3nt: TGTGCCAGCAGTTTAGGAGGGACTGGAAACACCATATATTTT; j_gene: TRBJ1-3; v_gene: TRBV12-3/TRBV12-4; d_gene: NA; abundance: NA
CDR3aa: CASSVTGGEQYF; CDR3nt: TGTGCCAGCAGCGTAACGGGTGGCGAGCAGTACTTC; j_gene: TRBJ2-7; v_gene: TRBV9; d_gene: NA; abundance: once
CDR3aa: CAWGPTNTEAFF; CDR3nt: TGTGCCTGGGGACCGACGAACACTGAAGCTTTCTTT; j_gene: TRBJ1-1; v_gene: TRBV30; d_gene: NA; abundance: NA
CDR3aa: CASSQDLAARETQYF; CDR3nt: TGCGCCAGCAGCCAAGATCTCGCGGCCCGAGAGACCCAGTACTTC; j_gene: TRBJ2-5; v_gene: TRBV4-3; d_gene: NA; abundance: NA
CDR3aa: CASSEIGGSSYNSPLHF; CDR3nt: TGCGCCAGCAGCGAGATCGGGGGAAGCTCCTATAATTCACCCCTCCACTTT; j_gene: TRBJ1-6; v_gene: TRBV4-1; d_gene: NA; abundance: NA